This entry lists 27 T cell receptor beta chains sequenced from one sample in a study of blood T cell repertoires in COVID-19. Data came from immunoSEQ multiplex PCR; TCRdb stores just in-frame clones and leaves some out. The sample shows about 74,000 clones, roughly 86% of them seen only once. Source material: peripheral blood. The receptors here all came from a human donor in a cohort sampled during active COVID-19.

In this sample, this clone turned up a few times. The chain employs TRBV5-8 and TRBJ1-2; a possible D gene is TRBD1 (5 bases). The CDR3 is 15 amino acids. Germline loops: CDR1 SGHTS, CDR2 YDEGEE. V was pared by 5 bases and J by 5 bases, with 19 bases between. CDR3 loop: CASREVRGTAYGYTF. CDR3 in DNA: TGTGCCAGCAGAGAGGTTAGGGGCACAGCTTATGGCTACACCTTC.

CDR3 DNA sequence: TGTGCCAGCAGCCAACAAACAGGGGCTTTTCAGCCCCAGCATTTT. Amino acid sequence: CASSQQTGAFQPQHF. The V call is TRBV4-2, the J call TRBJ1-5, with 7 bases fitting TRBD1. CDR1 is LGHNA, CDR2 YNFKEQ, per germline. The CDR3 totals 15 residues. V gave up 2 bases and J gave up 6 bases; unmatched junction bases: 7.

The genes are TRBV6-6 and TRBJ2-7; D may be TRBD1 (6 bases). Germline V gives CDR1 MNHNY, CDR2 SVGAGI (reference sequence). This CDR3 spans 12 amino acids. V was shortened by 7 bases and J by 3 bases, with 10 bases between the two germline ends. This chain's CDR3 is CASTGQIYEQYF. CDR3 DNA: TGTGCCAGCACAGGACAGATCTACGAGCAGTACTTC.

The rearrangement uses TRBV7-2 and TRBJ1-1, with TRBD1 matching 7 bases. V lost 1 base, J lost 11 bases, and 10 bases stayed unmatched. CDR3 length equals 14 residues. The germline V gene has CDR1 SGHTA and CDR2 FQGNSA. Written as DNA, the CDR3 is TGTGCCAGCAGCTTAGGTTCAGGGGGTGGCGGCGCTTTCTTT. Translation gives CASSLGSGGGGAFF.

The CDR3 region is CAISLQGSGNTIYF. CDR3 in DNA: TGTGCCATCAGTCTTCAGGGCTCTGGAAACACCATATATTTT. The chain has TRBV10-3 and TRBJ1-3; D might be TRBD1 (5 bases). The CDR3 runs 14 residues. CDR1 is ENHRY, CDR2 SYGVKD, per germline. V shed 5 bases and J shed 0 bases, with 8 bases lying between them.

This CDR3 reads CASSLGPGGGNNEQYF. Written as DNA, the CDR3 is TGTGCCAGCAGCTTAGGCCCCGGCGGGGGAAATAACGAGCAGTACTTC. V and J are TRBV7-2 and TRBJ2-7; 7 bases agree with TRBD2. CDR3 length: 16 residues. V gave up 1 base and J gave up 5 bases; unmatched junction bases: 11. The germline gives CDR1 SGHTA, CDR2 FQGNSA. Together with reference TRBV7-2 and TRBJ2-7, the CDR3 gives the full variable domain: GAGVSQSPSNKVTEKGKDVELRCDPISGHTALYWYRQSLGQGLEFLIYFQGNSAPDKSGLPSDRFSAERTGGSVSTLTIQRTQQEDSAVYLCASSLGPGGGNNEQYFGPGTRLTVT.

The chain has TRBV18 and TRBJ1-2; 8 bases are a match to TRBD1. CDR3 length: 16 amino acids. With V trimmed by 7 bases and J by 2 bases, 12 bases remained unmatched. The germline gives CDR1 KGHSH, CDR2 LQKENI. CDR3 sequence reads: CASLRLRGQDNYGYTF. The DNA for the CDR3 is TGTGCCAGCTTACGCCTCAGGGGGCAAGACAACTATGGCTACACCTTC.

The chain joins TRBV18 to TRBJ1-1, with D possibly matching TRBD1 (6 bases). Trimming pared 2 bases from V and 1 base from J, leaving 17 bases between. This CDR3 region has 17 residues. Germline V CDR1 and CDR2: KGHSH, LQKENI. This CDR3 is CASSPSIQGKGNTEAFF. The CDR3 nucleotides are TGTGCCAGCTCACCATCTATACAGGGAAAGGGGAACACTGAAGCTTTCTTT.

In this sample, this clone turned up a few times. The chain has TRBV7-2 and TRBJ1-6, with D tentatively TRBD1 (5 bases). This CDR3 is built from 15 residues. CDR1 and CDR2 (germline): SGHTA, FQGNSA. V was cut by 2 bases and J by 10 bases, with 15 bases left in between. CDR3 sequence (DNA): TGTGCCAGCAGCTTAATGCAGGGCTATGAGTCACCCCTCCACTTT. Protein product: CASSLMQGYESPLHF.

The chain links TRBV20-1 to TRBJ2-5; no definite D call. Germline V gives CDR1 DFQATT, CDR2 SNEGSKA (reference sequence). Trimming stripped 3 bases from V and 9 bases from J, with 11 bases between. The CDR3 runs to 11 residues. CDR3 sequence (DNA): TGCAGTGCTAGCCCCAAAACTGCCCAGTACTTC. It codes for CSASPKTAQYF.

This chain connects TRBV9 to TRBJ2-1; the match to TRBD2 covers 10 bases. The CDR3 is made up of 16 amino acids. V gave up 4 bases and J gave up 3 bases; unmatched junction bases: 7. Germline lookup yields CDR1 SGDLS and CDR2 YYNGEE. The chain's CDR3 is CASSSIAGGRYNEQFF. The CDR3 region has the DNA TGTGCCAGCAGCAGCATAGCGGGGGGACGCTACAATGAGCAGTTCTTC.

As DNA, the CDR3 is TGTGCCAGTAGTATAAGCGGGGGCGAGCAGTACTTC. Its translation: CASSISGGEQYF. The V gene is TRBV19, the J gene TRBJ2-7; TRBD2 aligns across 8 bases. There are 12 residues in the CDR3. Trimming removed 2 bases from V and 6 bases from J; junction bases left unmatched: 0. CDR1 and CDR2 (germline): LNHDA, SQIVND (reference sequence).

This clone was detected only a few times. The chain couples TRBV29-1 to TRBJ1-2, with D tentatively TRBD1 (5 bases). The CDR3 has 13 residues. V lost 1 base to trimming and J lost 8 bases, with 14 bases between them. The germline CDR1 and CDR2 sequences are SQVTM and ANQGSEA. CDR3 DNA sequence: TGCAGCGTTGAAGTTCAGGGAAAAGGGGGCTACACCTTC. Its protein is CSVEVQGKGGYTF.

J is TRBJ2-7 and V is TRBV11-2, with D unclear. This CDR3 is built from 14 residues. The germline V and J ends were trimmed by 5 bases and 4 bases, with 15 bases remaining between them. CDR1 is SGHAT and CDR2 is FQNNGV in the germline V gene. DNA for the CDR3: TGTGCCAGCAGCCCCTCCTCCAGCGCTTACGAGCAGTACTTC. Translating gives CASSPSSSAYEQYF.

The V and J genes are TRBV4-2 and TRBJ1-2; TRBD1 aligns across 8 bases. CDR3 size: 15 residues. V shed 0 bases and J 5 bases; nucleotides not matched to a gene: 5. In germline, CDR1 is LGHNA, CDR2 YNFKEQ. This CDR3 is CASSQEGQGEYGYTF. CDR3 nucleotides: TGTGCCAGCAGCCAAGAAGGACAGGGAGAATATGGCTACACCTTC.

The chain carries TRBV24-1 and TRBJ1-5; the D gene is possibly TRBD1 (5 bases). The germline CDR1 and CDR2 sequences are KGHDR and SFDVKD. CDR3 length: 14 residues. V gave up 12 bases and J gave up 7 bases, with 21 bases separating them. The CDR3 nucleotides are TGTGCCCCCATAACCAGGGTAAAGAAACAGCCCCAGCATTTT. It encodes CAPITRVKKQPQHF.

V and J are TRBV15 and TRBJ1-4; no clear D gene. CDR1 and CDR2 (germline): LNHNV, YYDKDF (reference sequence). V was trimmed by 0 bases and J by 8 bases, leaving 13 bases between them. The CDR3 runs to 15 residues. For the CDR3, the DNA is TGTGCCACCAGCAGAGATGGGAGAGGGAACGAAAAACTGTTTTTT. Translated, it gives CATSRDGRGNEKLFF.

The CDR3 region has the DNA TGCAGTATCAGGGGTGCTGAGCAGTTCTTC. It specifies CSIRGAEQFF. V is TRBV29-1 and J is TRBJ2-1; a weak D match, TRBD1 (6 bases). The CDR3 consists of 10 residues. Per the germline V gene, CDR1 is SQVTM and CDR2 is ANQGSEA.

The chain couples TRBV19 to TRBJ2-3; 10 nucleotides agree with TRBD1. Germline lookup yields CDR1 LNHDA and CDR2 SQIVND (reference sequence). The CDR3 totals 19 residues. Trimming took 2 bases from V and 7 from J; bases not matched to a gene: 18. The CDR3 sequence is CASSILNPSRDRGAYTQYF. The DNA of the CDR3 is TGTGCCAGTAGTATACTTAACCCAAGCCGGGACAGGGGAGCATATACGCAGTATTTT.

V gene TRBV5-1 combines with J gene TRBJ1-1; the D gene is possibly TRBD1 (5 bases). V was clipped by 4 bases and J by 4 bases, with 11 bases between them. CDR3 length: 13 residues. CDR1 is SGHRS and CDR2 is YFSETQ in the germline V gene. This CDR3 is CASSAGRFTEAFF. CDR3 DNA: TGCGCCAGCAGCGCAGGGAGGTTCACTGAAGCTTTCTTT.

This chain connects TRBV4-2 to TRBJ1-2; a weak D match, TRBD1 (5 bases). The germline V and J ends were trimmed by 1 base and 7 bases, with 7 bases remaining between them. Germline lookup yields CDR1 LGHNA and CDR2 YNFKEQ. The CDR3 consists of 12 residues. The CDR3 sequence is CASSQGGGGYTF. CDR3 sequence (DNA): TGTGCCAGCAGCCAAGGGGGGGGTGGCTACACCTTC.

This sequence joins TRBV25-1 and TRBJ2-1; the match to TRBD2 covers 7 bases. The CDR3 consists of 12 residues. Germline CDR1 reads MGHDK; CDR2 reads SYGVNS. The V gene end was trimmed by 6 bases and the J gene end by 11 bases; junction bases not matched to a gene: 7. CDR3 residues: CASSRTGTKQFF. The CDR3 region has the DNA TGTGCCAGCAGCCGCACCGGGACTAAGCAGTTCTTC.

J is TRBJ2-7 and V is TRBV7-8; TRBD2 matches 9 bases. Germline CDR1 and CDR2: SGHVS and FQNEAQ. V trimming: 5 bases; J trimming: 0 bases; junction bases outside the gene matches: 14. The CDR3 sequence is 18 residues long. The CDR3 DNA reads TGTGCCAGCAGCCTCACAATGTTGAGCGGGGGGCACTCCTACGAGCAGTACTTC. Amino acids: CASSLTMLSGGHSYEQYF.

The CDR3, as DNA: TGTGCCAGCACTTCAGGTTCCTACGAGCAGTACTTC. Residues: CASTSGSYEQYF. This chain uses TRBV6-5 with TRBJ2-7; D uncertain. V lost 7 bases, J lost 1 base, and 8 bases lay in between. Germline V lookup: CDR1 MNHEY, CDR2 SVGAGI. The CDR3 consists of 12 residues.

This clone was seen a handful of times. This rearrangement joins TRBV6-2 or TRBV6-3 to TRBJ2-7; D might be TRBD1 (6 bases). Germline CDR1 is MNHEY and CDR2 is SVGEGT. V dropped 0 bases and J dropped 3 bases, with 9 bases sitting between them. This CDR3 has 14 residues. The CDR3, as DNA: TGTGCCAGCAGTTACTCGTGGGACATCTACGAGCAGTACTTC. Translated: CASSYSWDIYEQYF.

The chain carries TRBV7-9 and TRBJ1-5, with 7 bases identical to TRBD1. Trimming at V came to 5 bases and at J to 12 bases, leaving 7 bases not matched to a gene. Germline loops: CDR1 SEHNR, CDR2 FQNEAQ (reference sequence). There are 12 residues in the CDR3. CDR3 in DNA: TGTGCCAGCAGCCTGGACAGGAGTCTCCAGCATTTT. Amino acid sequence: CASSLDRSLQHF. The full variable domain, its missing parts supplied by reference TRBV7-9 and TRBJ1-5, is DTGVSQNPRHKITKRGQNVTFRCDPISEHNRLYWYRQTLGQGPEFLTYFQNEAQLEKSRLLSDRFSAERPKGSFSTLEIQRTEQGDSAMYLCASSLDRSLQHFGDGTRLSIL.

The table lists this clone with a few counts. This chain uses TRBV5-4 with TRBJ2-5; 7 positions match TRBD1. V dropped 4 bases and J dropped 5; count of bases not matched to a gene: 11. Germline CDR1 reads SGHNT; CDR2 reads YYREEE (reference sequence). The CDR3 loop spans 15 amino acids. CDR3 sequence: CASSQTGQAWETQYF. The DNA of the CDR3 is TGTGCCAGCAGCCAGACAGGGCAGGCGTGGGAGACCCAGTACTTC.